This record covers a single T cell receptor (beta chain). Its specificity is unknown. This sample stems from a study of T cell responses to AZD1222 COVID-19 vaccine. Repertoires were generated with immunoSEQ multiplex PCR, while TCRdb's copy carries only in-frame clones and drops some. The sample yields 200,000 or so clones, 85% to 95% seen once. The V and J ends lost 4 bases and 6 bases respectively, with 15 bases between them. The CDR3 is 15 residues long. Germline loops: CDR1 SEHNR, CDR2 FQNEAQ (reference sequence). Study results and caveats: Reportedly, nearly half of unique spike TCRs recognized epitopes outside B.1.351/B.1.1.7 mutations.

The source of this sequence is an adult in good health. The sequencing used peripheral blood, collected on day 0 of AZD1222 vaccination. The chain uses TRBV7-9 and TRBJ2-2, with D possibly being TRBD2 (6 bases). The CDR3 DNA reads as TGTGCCAGCAGCTCTCCAACAGCGGGTCCCGGGGAGCTGTTTTTT. As protein: CASSSPTAGPGELFF.